This T cell receptor (beta chain) was captured in a study of regulatory T cells in long-lasting Graves disease. Whole-study results and caveats: TRBV28 was favored in persistent disease, as were TRBJ1-2 and TRBJ2-5.

This clonotype was recorded at least ten times. Its antigen is still unknown. Specified time point: persistent/refractory GD, antithyroid drugs over 5 years with positive TRAb. The TCR library was prepared using RNA isolated from PBMCs. A peripheral blood sample, roughly 8.8 milliliters in volume, was drawn into EDTA tubes. iRepertoire HTBI primers and Arm-PCR of CDR3 regions built TCR beta libraries. MiXCR was run by TCRdb on the multiplex PCR reads, yielding one entry per CDR3 protein. The repertoire holds roughly 400,000 distinct CDR3 sequences, with under 25% as singletons. Germline-derived CDR1 and CDR2 are SEHNR and FQNEAQ (reference sequence). Trimming cost V 8 bases and J 5 bases, with 12 bases left between them. The CDR3 is 12 residues long.

The chain links TRBV7-9 to TRBJ2-5; D perhaps matches TRBD2 (5 bases). Sequencing used peripheral blood mononuclear cells (PBMCs), obtained when the disease was refractory, from a patient treated with antithyroid drugs. The source of this sequence is a female donor with Graves disease. DNA for the CDR3: TGTGCCAGCTTAAACGGCGGGGAGACCCAGTACTTC. Amino acids: CASLNGGETQYF.